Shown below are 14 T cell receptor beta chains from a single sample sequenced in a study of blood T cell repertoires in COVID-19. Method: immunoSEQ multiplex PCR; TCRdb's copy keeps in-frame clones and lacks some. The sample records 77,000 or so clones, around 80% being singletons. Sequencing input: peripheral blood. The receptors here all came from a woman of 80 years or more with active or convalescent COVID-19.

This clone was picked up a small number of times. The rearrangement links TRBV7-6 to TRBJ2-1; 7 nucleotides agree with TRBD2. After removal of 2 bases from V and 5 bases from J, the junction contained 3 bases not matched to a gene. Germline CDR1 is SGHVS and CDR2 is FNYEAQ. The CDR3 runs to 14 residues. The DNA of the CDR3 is TGTGCCAGCAGCTTACGGGACTATAACAATGAGCAGTTCTTC. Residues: CASSLRDYNNEQFF.

CDR3 sequence: CASSPEGLAGIFPETQYF. The CDR3, as DNA: TGTGCCAGCAGCCCGGAGGGGCTAGCGGGGATATTCCCAGAGACCCAGTACTTC. The chain uses TRBV5-6 and TRBJ2-5, with 9 bases that match TRBD2. Germline CDR1 reads SGHDT; CDR2 reads YYEEEE. The CDR3 has 18 amino acids. V lost 4 bases and J lost 4; bases outside the gene matches: 17.

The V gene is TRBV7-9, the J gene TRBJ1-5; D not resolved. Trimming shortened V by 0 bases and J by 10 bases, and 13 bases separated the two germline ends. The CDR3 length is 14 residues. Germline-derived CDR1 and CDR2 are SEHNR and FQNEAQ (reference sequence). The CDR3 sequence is CASSLARGGHPQHF. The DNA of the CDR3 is TGTGCCAGCAGCTTAGCCCGGGGAGGGCACCCCCAGCATTTT.

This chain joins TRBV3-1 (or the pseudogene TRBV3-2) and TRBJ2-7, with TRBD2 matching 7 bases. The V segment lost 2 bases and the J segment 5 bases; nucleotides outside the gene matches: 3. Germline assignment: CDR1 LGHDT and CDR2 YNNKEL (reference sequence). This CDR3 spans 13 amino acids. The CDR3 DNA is TGTGCCAGCAGCCAAAGCCGGGAGGACGAGCAGTACTTC. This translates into CASSQSREDEQYF.

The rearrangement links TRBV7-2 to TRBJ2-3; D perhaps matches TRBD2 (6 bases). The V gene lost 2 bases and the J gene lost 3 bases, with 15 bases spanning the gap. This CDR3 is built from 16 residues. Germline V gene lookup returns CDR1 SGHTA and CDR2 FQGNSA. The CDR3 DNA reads TGTGCCAGCAGCTTAATAGGAGGGCTTGGGACAGATACGCAGTATTTT. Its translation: CASSLIGGLGTDTQYF.

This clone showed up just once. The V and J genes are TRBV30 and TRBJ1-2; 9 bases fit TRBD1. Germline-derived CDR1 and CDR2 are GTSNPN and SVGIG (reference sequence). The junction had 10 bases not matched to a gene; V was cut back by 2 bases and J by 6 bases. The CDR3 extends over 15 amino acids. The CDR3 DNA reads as TGTGCCTGGAGTTTCGGGGGACAGGGTAGCCATGGCTACACCTTC. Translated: CAWSFGGQGSHGYTF.

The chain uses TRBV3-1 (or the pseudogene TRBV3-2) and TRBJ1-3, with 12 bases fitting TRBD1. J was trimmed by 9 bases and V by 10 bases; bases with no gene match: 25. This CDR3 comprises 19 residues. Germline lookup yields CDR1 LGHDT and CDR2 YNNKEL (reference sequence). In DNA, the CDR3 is TGTGCCACCGTAAACCTCGGGACAGGGGGCCCACCTCATAACGGCACCATATATTTT. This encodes CATVNLGTGGPPHNGTIYF.

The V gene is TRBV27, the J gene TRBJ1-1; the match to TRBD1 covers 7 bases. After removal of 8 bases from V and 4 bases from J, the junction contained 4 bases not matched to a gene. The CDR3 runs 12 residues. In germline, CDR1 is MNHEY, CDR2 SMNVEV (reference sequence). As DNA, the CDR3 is TGTGCCAGCCGAGGGACAGCCACTGAAGCTTTCTTT. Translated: CASRGTATEAFF.

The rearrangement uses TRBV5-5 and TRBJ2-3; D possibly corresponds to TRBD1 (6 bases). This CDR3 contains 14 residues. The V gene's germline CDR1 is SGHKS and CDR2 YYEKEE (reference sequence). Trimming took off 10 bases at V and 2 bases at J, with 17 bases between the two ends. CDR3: CAGTTGHLTDTQYF. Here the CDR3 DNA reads TGTGCCGGCACTACGGGACACCTCACAGATACGCAGTATTTT.

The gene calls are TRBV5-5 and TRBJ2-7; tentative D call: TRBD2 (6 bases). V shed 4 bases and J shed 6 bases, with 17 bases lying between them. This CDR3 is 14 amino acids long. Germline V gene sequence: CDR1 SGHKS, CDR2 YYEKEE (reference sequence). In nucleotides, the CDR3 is TGTGCCAGCAGCCGATCCAGGGAGGCGGGCGAGCAGTACTTC. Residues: CASSRSREAGEQYF.

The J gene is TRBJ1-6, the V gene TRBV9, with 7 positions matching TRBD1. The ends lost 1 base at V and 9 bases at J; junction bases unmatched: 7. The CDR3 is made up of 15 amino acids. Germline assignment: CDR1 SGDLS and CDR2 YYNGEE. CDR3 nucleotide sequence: TGTGCCAGCAGCGTATTGACAGGGTGGGGTTCACCCCTCCACTTT. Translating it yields CASSVLTGWGSPLHF.

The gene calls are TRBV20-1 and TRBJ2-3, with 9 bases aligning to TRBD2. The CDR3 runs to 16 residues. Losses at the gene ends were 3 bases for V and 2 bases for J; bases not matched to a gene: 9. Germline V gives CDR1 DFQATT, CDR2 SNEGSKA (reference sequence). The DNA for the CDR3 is TGCAGTGCTAGTGGTTCGAGCGGGGGGACCACAGATACGCAGTATTTT. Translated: CSASGSSGGTTDTQYF.

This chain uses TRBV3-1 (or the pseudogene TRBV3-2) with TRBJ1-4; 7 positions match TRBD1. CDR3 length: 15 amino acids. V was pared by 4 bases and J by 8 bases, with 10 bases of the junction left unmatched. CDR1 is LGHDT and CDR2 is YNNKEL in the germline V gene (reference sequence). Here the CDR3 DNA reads TGTGCCAGCAGCCTCGAAAGACAGGGAAGGGAAAAACTGTTTTTT. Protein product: CASSLERQGREKLFF.

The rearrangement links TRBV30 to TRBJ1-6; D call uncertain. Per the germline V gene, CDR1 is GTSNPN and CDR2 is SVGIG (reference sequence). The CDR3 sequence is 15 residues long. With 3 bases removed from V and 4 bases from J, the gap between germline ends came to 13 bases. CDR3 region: CAWRDTGSYNSPLHF. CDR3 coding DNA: TGTGCCTGGAGAGACACCGGGAGTTATAATTCACCCCTCCACTTT.